One and the same sample provided the 9 T cell receptor beta chains below, sequenced in a study of vaccination effects on CD4 cells after COVID-19. Viral peptide pools were used in the ViraFEST assay to expand antigen-specific CD4+ T cells, and sequencing came afterward. CD4+ T cell isolation took place after more than eight days of culture. Either the BNT162b2 or mRNA-1273 vaccine was given to participants in two doses. Assay: immunoSEQ multiplex PCR; the TCRdb copy retains only in-frame clones and omits some. Among 29,000 or so clones listed, 74% were seen once. The antigens these receptors bind are not known. Sequenced here: CD4+ T cells from PBMCs cultured with HCoV-OC43 spike peptides, sampled after COVID-19 vaccination. Subset noted: HCoV-OC43 spike overlapping peptide pool stimulation. These receptors all come from a human donor who received a COVID-19 vaccine.

V gene TRBV11-2 combines with J gene TRBJ2-6, with D perhaps assigned TRBD1 or TRBD2 (5 bases each). V lost 0 bases to trimming and J lost 0 bases, with 15 bases between them. Germline loops: CDR1 SGHAT, CDR2 FQNNGV. The CDR3 loop spans 19 amino acids. Written as DNA, the CDR3 is TGTGCCAGCAGCTTAGATATGGGACCATTGAGCTCTGGGGCCAACGTCCTGACTTTC. As protein: CASSLDMGPLSSGANVLTF.

The J gene is TRBJ2-3, the V gene TRBV10-1; 9 nucleotides align to TRBD1. The CDR3 totals 15 residues. Looked up from germline, CDR1 is WNHNN and CDR2 is SYGVQD (reference sequence). With 3 bases clipped from V and 2 bases from J, the junction kept 3 bases outside the gene matches. CDR3 protein: CASSETGGLTDTQYF. CDR3 in DNA: TGCGCCAGCAGTGAAACAGGGGGCCTCACAGATACGCAGTATTTT.

This clone was found once. V usage is TRBV11-3 and J usage is TRBJ2-6; the D is unclear. Germline V gives CDR1 SGHNT, CDR2 YENEEA. The CDR3 extends over 13 amino acids. The V end was cut by 5 bases, the J end by 1 base, with 3 bases between. In DNA form, the CDR3 reads TGTGCCAGCAGCCCTTCTGGGGCCAACGTCCTGACTTTC. It codes for CASSPSGANVLTF. Full variable domain (outside the CDR3, taken from reference TRBV11-3 and TRBJ2-6): EAGVVQSPRYKIIEKKQPVAFWCNPISGHNTLYWYLQNLGQGPELLIRYENEEAVDDSQLPKDRFSAERLKGVDSTLKIQPAELGDSAVYLCASSPSGANVLTFGAGSRLTVL.

The rearrangement joins TRBV13 to TRBJ2-1; TRBD2 is a possible D gene (7 bases). The V gene lost 3 bases and the J gene lost 6 bases, with 18 bases spanning the gap. This CDR3 is built from 16 residues. Germline CDR1 is PRHDT and CDR2 is FYEKMQ (reference sequence). The CDR3 DNA sequence: TGTGCCAGCAGCTTGTTTTCGGGGGGCCGGGGCAATGAGCAGTTCTTC. Translated: CASSLFSGGRGNEQFF.

The J gene is TRBJ2-1, the V gene TRBV18, with 10 positions matching TRBD2. The germline V gene encodes CDR1 KGHSH and CDR2 LQKENI. V lost 3 bases to trimming and J lost 6 bases; unmatched junction nucleotides: 5. The CDR3 is 15 amino acids. In DNA, the CDR3 is TGTGCCAGCTCACCCTGGACTAGCGGATTCAATGAGCAGTTCTTC. This sequence encodes CASSPWTSGFNEQFF.

The genes are TRBV9 and TRBJ2-3; 11 bases match TRBD2. The CDR3 is 16 amino acids. In germline, CDR1 is SGDLS, CDR2 YYNGEE. The V segment lost 4 bases and the J segment 7 bases; nucleotides outside the gene matches: 11. The CDR3 coding sequence is TGTGCCAGCAGCATGTCAGATAGCGGGGGGGCTTATACGCAGTATTTT. Translation: CASSMSDSGGAYTQYF.

The chain couples TRBV5-1 to TRBJ2-1, with D unclear. The CDR3 has 14 amino acids. V was pared by 4 bases and J by 7 bases, with 15 bases between. Germline values: CDR1 SGHRS, CDR2 YFSETQ. CDR3 sequence: CASSPASGGNEQFF. In DNA, the CDR3 is TGCGCCAGCAGCCCTGCTTCGGGTGGAAATGAGCAGTTCTTC.

The chain joins TRBV7-6 to TRBJ1-1, with no clear D. Germline V CDR1 and CDR2: SGHVS, FNYEAQ. V was shortened by 1 base and J by 2 bases, with 8 bases between the two germline ends. The CDR3 has 14 residues. CDR3 region: CASSLGATNTEAFF. Here the CDR3 DNA reads TGTGCCAGCAGCTTAGGGGCTACCAACACTGAAGCTTTCTTT.

The gene calls are TRBV7-6 and TRBJ2-1; maybe TRBD2 (6 bases). CDR1 and CDR2 from the germline V gene are SGHVS and FNYEAQ. The V and J ends lost 5 bases and 1 base respectively, with 15 bases between them. This CDR3 comprises 16 residues. DNA of the CDR3: TGTGCCAGCAGCCAGGTTACGGGGGAGTCCTACAATGAGCAGTTCTTC. It encodes CASSQVTGESYNEQFF.